The clone carrying this TCR beta chain has a handful of counts. The data originate from a study of cytomegalovirus exposure and HLA in healthy donors. Researchers ran the PCR with 60 Vbeta and 13 Jbeta primers. Libraries were prepared by immunoSEQ multiplex PCR; TCRdb keeps only in-frame clonotypes and omits some of them. The sample gives around 40,000 clones, around three fifths of which show up once; roughly 18% is in the top ten. V gave up 2 bases and J gave up 5 bases; unmatched junction bases: 6. Germline loops: CDR1 MNHEY, CDR2 SMNVEV (reference sequence). The CDR3 sequence is 15 residues long. The chain links TRBV27 to TRBJ2-5, with TRBD2 matching over 9 bases. The sequence was collected from a man aged 45 to 65 in good health and CMV-seropositive. Sequenced material: PBMCs. Here the CDR3 DNA reads TGTGCCAGCAGTTTAGGACTAGCGTCGGTGGAGACCCAGTACTTC. Amino acid sequence: CASSLGLASVETQYF.